The present entry profiles one T cell receptor beta chain with its context. The antigen is unknown. TCRdb analysed the RT-PCR reads with MiXCR anew, one entry per CDR3 protein. The data hold roughly 500,000 distinct CDR3 sequences, with more than 15% observed a single time. This record belongs to a study of response to subunit inactivated influenza vaccine. Whole-study findings and limits: Few additional T cells are recruited per seasonal influenza vaccination, authors suggested.

V was cut by 5 bases and J by 5 bases, with 15 bases left in between. The CDR3 runs 15 residues. Germline CDR1 and CDR2: SGHTA and FQGNSA. The J gene is TRBJ1-4, the V gene TRBV7-2; D gene unclear. The sequences come from CD4+ T cells sorted from PBMCs, collected less than 30 months after vaccination. The TCR sequence derives from a man aged 50-75 years who received an inactivated influenza vaccine. Written as DNA, the CDR3 is TGTGCCAGCAGCCCCCTGCGAACAGCCAATGAAAAACTGTTTTTT. Amino acid sequence: CASSPLRTANEKLFF.